Below, one T cell receptor beta chain is given with its context. The antigen is unknown. Use of 60 Vbeta and 13 Jbeta primers characterized the PCR. The repertoire was sequenced with immunoSEQ multiplex PCR; TCRdb's copy has only in-frame clones and lacks some. The sample contains approximately 150,000 clones, more than 60% of which appear only once. The sample originates from a study of cytomegalovirus exposure and HLA in healthy donors. Study summary: Out of 398 genotyped donors, roughly 80% belonged to the Caucasian-associated ancestry cluster.

Points from the study as a whole: It was approximately 150 TCR beta chains that were listed as cytomegalovirus-associated. Presence/absence analyses assumed roughly uniform sequencing depth across donors, which may not hold.

Per germline, CDR1 SEHNR and CDR2 FQNEAQ (reference sequence). This CDR3 has 18 residues. J gave up 3 bases and V 4 bases, and 13 bases lay outside the gene matches. The sample taken for sequencing was PBMCs. The V gene is TRBV7-9, the J gene TRBJ2-7, with 12 bases aligning to TRBD1. The origin of this receptor is a man aged 35-49 years in good health and CMV-seropositive. The CDR3 region has the DNA TGTGCCAGCAGCTATACACCGGGACAGGGGGCGACTGACTACGAGCAGTACTTC. It translates to CASSYTPGQGATDYEQYF.